Shown below are 8 T cell receptor beta chains from a single sample sequenced in a study of blood T cell repertoires in COVID-19. Assay: immunoSEQ multiplex PCR; the TCRdb copy retains only in-frame clones and omits some. The repertoire holds about 120,000 clones, with 85% to 90% as singletons. Material: peripheral blood. Receptors were obtained from a woman in her forties or fifties with acute or convalescent COVID-19.

The gene calls are TRBV7-9 and TRBJ2-7; 10 nucleotides align to TRBD1. Trimming took 5 bases from V and 2 from J; bases not matched to a gene: 6. This CDR3 comprises 15 residues. The germline V gene has CDR1 SEHNR and CDR2 FQNEAQ (reference sequence). CDR3 nucleotide sequence: TGTGCCAGCAGCGCACAGACAGGGGGCCCCTACGAGCAGTACTTC. Residues: CASSAQTGGPYEQYF.

In its sample, this clone was seen once. The chain joins TRBV18 to TRBJ2-1, with 14 bases lining up with TRBD2. Germline CDR1 KGHSH, CDR2 LQKENI. The CDR3 runs to 16 residues. V was clipped by 0 bases and J by 10 bases; unmatched bases: 5. The CDR3 spells CASSPPGLAGEGEQFF. CDR3 in DNA: TGTGCCAGCTCACCACCGGGACTAGCGGGAGAAGGCGAGCAGTTCTTC.

This clone has more than one count but fewer than ten. This chain joins TRBV7-2 and TRBJ2-1; TRBD1 agrees at 9 bases. The germline gives CDR1 SGHTA, CDR2 FQGNSA. CDR3 length: 16 residues. V lost 4 bases to trimming and J lost 4 bases; unmatched junction nucleotides: 8. The CDR3 sequence is CASSYLGTGKYNEQFF. DNA for the CDR3: TGTGCCAGCAGCTACCTAGGGACAGGGAAGTACAATGAGCAGTTCTTC.

The chain recombines TRBV5-5 with TRBJ2-7; 9 bases are a match to TRBD2. The trim removed 4 bases at V and 0 bases at J, leaving 14 bases unmatched. The CDR3 is 18 amino acids. Germline V CDR1 and CDR2: SGHKS, YYEKEE (reference sequence). The CDR3 loop is CASSQAGGSFRSSYEQYF. The CDR3 DNA reads TGTGCCAGCAGCCAAGCGGGAGGATCGTTCCGCAGCTCCTACGAGCAGTACTTC.

The chain carries TRBV5-1 and TRBJ1-6, with 7 bases fitting TRBD1. After removal of 4 bases from V and 9 bases from J, the junction contained 10 bases not matched to a gene. The CDR3 is made up of 15 amino acids. CDR1 and CDR2 from the germline V gene are SGHRS and YFSETQ. DNA of the CDR3: TGCGCCAGCAGCCACGACAGGGAACCAGGTTCACCCCTCCACTTT. Protein product: CASSHDREPGSPLHF.

This rearrangement joins TRBV5-4 to TRBJ1-6; 7 bases agree with TRBD1. Losses at the gene ends were 4 bases for V and 6 bases for J; bases not matched to a gene: 4. The CDR3 runs 14 residues. Germline CDR1 is SGHNT and CDR2 is YYREEE (reference sequence). CDR3 residues: CASSPGTANSPLHF. The CDR3 nucleotides read TGTGCCAGCAGCCCCGGGACAGCTAATTCACCCCTCCACTTT.

This sequence joins TRBV30 and TRBJ1-4; weak D call: TRBD1 (6 bases). CDR1 and CDR2 from the germline V gene are GTSNPN and SVGIG (reference sequence). The V and J ends lost 5 bases and 7 bases respectively, with 14 bases between them. This CDR3 has 13 residues. The CDR3 DNA reads as TGTGCCTGGGACCCCGGGACACCTGAAAAACTGTTTTTT. This encodes CAWDPGTPEKLFF. Based on the CDR3 plus reference TRBV30 and TRBJ1-4, the full variable domain is SQTIHQWPATLVQPVGSPLSLECTVEGTSNPNLYWYRQAAGRGLQLLFYSVGIGQISSEVPQNLSASRPQDRQFILSSKKLLLSDSGFYLCAWDPGTPEKLFFGSGTQLSVL.

The genes are TRBV5-5 and TRBJ1-1, with a weak D call TRBD1 (5 bases). Trimming removed 1 base at V and 0 bases at J, with 7 bases between. The CDR3 has 14 residues. Per the germline V gene, CDR1 is SGHKS and CDR2 is YYEKEE (reference sequence). The CDR3 DNA sequence: TGTGCCAGCAGCTTGTCACAGGTGAACACTGAAGCTTTCTTT. Translating gives CASSLSQVNTEAFF.